The T cell receptor beta chain described here comes from a study of tumor-infiltrating lymphocytes in primary liver carcinoma. Study context: Male and female patients aged 30 to 69 years made up the cohort.

The researchers obtained blood RNA from unsorted whole blood and also extracted germline DNA. The input was 450 to 500 ng total RNA; TCR beta cDNA was made from it with a constant-region primer. Three-round nested multiplex PCR performed with slightly modified ARM-PCR produced the TCR beta libraries. TCRdb processed the multiplex PCR reads anew with MiXCR; each CDR3 protein has one entry. The table records a few hundred thousand distinct CDR3 sequences, roughly three fifths of them present only once. The TCR originated in a woman between 25 and 40 years old with primary liver carcinoma and hepatitis B virus infection. The sequenced sample was peripheral blood.

CDR3 region: CSGGDSLNTEAFF. The CDR3 DNA reads as TGCAGCGGGGGAGACAGCCTGAACACTGAAGCTTTCTTT. The rearrangement uses TRBV29-1 and TRBJ1-1, with TRBD1 as a possible D gene (5 bases). V lost 7 bases and J 0 bases, leaving 12 bases between the germline ends. CDR3 length: 13 residues. Germline lookup yields CDR1 SQVTM and CDR2 ANQGSEA.